A single sample gave rise to the 3 T cell receptor beta chains below, sequenced in a study of CD8 T cells in Susac syndrome. Random-hexamer reverse transcription was applied to 0.5 to 1 ug RNA. TCRdb analysed the immunoSEQ multiplex PCR reads with MiXCR anew, one entry per CDR3 protein. The sample comprises 200,000 to 250,000 distinct CDR3 sequences, approximately 90% of which are singletons, and 0.1% to 0.15% rests with the top ten. The sample consisted of CD8+ T cells from PBMCs. The origin of the receptors is a human donor with multiple sclerosis.

This sequence joins TRBV27 and TRBJ1-4; the D is unclear. Per the germline V gene, CDR1 is MNHEY and CDR2 is SMNVEV (reference sequence). The CDR3 has 15 amino acids. V was pared by 7 bases and J by 3 bases, with 15 bases between. CDR3 DNA: TGTGCCAGCACCCCAACCAGCTCGGCTAATGAAAAACTGTTTTTT. Its protein product is CASTPTSSANEKLFF.

This clonotype was recorded once. The rearrangement joins TRBV2 to TRBJ1-1; TRBD1 is a possible D gene (6 bases). V shed 0 bases and J shed 1 base, with 15 bases lying between them. This CDR3 has 17 residues. Germline V gene lookup returns CDR1 SNHLY and CDR2 FYNNEI. The CDR3 loop reads CASSEAGTGIPNTEAFF. The CDR3 DNA is TGTGCCAGCAGTGAAGCGGGTACAGGGATCCCGAACACTGAAGCTTTCTTT.

V usage is TRBV14 and J usage is TRBJ2-3; D is undetermined. V gave up 1 base and J gave up 5 bases, with 19 bases separating them. The CDR3 is made up of 17 amino acids. CDR1 is SGHDN and CDR2 is FVKESK in the germline V gene. In DNA form, the CDR3 reads TGTGCCAGCAGCCAAGGTTACACTCAGCCCCGTGGAGATACGCAGTATTTT. Protein sequence: CASSQGYTQPRGDTQYF.